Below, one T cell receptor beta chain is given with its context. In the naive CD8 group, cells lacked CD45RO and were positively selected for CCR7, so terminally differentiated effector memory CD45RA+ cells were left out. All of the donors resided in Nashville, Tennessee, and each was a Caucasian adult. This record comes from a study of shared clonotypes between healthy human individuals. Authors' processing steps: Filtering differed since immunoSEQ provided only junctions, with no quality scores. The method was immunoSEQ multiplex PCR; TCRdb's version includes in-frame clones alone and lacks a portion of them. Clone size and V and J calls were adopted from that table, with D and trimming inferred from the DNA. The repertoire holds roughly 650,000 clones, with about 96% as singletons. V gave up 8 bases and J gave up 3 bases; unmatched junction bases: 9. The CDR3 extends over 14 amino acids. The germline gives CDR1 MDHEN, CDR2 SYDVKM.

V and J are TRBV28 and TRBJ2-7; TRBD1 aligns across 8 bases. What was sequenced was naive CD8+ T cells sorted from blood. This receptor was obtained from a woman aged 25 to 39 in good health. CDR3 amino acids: CASGLWDRSYEQYF. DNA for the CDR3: TGTGCCAGCGGGTTATGGGACAGGAGCTACGAGCAGTACTTC.